Shown below are 30 T cell receptor beta chains from a single sample sequenced in a study of blood T cell repertoires in COVID-19. TCRdb keeps only in-frame clones here, not all; method: immunoSEQ multiplex PCR. Here the sample spans a few hundred thousand clones, approximately 90% being singletons. Sequencing was done on a sample of PBMCs or T cells enriched from blood (not recorded which). The receptor source for this set is a man younger than 35 with acute COVID-19.

V usage is TRBV28 and J usage is TRBJ1-1, with D possibly matching TRBD1 (6 bases). Trimming removed 7 bases at V and 4 bases at J, with 16 bases between. Germline V CDR1 and CDR2: MDHEN, SYDVKM. CDR3 length: 14 residues. In DNA form, the CDR3 reads TGTGCCAGCAAAGACTGGGGGCTGACCACTGAAGCTTTCTTT. It codes for CASKDWGLTTEAFF.

V usage is TRBV19 and J usage is TRBJ2-1, with 9 positions matching TRBD1. After removal of 9 bases from V and 4 bases from J, the junction contained 4 bases not matched to a gene. Germline CDR1 is LNHDA and CDR2 is SQIVND (reference sequence). This CDR3 has 13 amino acids. CDR3 in amino acids: CASGTGIYNEQFF. The CDR3 DNA reads TGTGCCAGCGGGACAGGGATATACAATGAGCAGTTCTTC.

The rearrangement joins TRBV7-3 to TRBJ2-7, with a tentative D call TRBD1 (6 bases). The germline V and J ends were trimmed by 3 bases and 0 bases, with 6 bases remaining between them. The length of the CDR3 is 13 residues. Germline CDR1 is SGHTA and CDR2 is FQGTGA. CDR3 protein: CASSLDSSYEQYF. The CDR3 DNA reads TGTGCCAGCAGCTTGGACAGCTCCTACGAGCAGTACTTC.

The chain combines TRBV28 with TRBJ1-1; TRBD1 matches 7 bases. Germline V gene sequence: CDR1 MDHEN, CDR2 SYDVKM. CDR3 length equals 15 residues. The V gene end was trimmed by 5 bases and the J gene end by 4 bases; junction bases not matched to a gene: 10. Here the CDR3 reads CASSIPRQGATEAFF. The DNA for the CDR3 is TGTGCCAGCAGTATACCCCGACAGGGTGCCACTGAAGCTTTCTTT.

This clone occurred once. This chain connects TRBV10-3 to TRBJ2-5; 7 nucleotides agree with TRBD2. The V and J ends lost 6 bases and 5 bases, in that order; junction bases with no gene match: 9. Per the germline V gene, CDR1 is ENHRY and CDR2 is SYGVKD. This CDR3 is 14 amino acids long. Written as DNA, the CDR3 is TGTGCCATCAGACCCGGCGGGGGTCGGGAGACCCAGTACTTC. This translates into CAIRPGGGRETQYF.

The chain uses TRBV6-6 and TRBJ1-4, with D possibly being TRBD1 (6 bases). The length of the CDR3 is 15 residues. Germline V CDR1 and CDR2: MNHNY, SVGAGI (reference sequence). V lost 7 bases and J lost 2, with 14 bases in between. The CDR3 spells CASTDQGWTNEKLFF. DNA of the CDR3: TGTGCCAGCACCGATCAGGGGTGGACTAATGAAAAACTGTTTTTT.

CDR3 nucleotide sequence: TGCGCCAGCAGCCAGTCGGGAGAGCAGTACTTC. Translation gives CASSQSGEQYF. The rearrangement uses TRBV4-1 and TRBJ2-7; D is possibly TRBD2 (5 bases). The CDR3 spans 11 residues. In germline, CDR1 is MGHRA, CDR2 YSYEKL. V was trimmed by 3 bases and J by 7 bases, leaving 7 bases between them.

The rearrangement links TRBV4-3 to TRBJ2-6; tentative D call: TRBD1 (6 bases). V lost 2 bases, J lost 7 bases, and 18 bases lay in between. The CDR3 loop spans 17 amino acids. Germline V lookup: CDR1 LGHNA, CDR2 YSLEER. The CDR3 sequence is CASSQRWNYGTANVLTF. CDR3 DNA: TGCGCCAGCAGCCAAAGATGGAACTACGGGACAGCCAACGTCCTGACTTTC.

This chain connects TRBV30 to TRBJ2-1; tentative D call: TRBD2 (5 bases). The CDR3 sequence is 14 residues long. V lost 3 bases, J lost 3 bases, and 12 bases lay in between. Per the germline V gene, CDR1 is GTSNPN and CDR2 is SVGIG (reference sequence). The DNA of the CDR3 is TGTGCCTGGAGGGAGGCCAACAACTACAATGAGCAGTTCTTC. Its protein product is CAWREANNYNEQFF.

The table lists this clone with a few counts. The rearrangement joins TRBV13 to TRBJ2-1, with D hard to call. Germline V CDR1 and CDR2: PRHDT, FYEKMQ (reference sequence). This CDR3 has 13 amino acids. V lost 0 bases and J lost 9, with 9 bases in between. CDR3 in amino acids: CASSLGRNGEQFF. In nucleotides, the CDR3 is TGTGCCAGCAGCTTAGGGAGAAACGGTGAGCAGTTCTTC.

The V gene is TRBV18, the J gene TRBJ2-3; TRBD1 is a possible D gene (5 bases). Germline loops: CDR1 KGHSH, CDR2 LQKENI. Trimming shortened V by 1 base and J by 4 bases, and 18 bases separated the two germline ends. The CDR3 runs to 17 residues. CDR3 region: CASSPQGFGADADTQYF. DNA for the CDR3: TGTGCCAGCTCACCACAAGGGTTTGGGGCGGATGCAGATACGCAGTATTTT.

The chain is built from TRBV7-9 and TRBJ1-3, with D possibly matching TRBD1 (5 bases). V shed 5 bases and J shed 0 bases, with 11 bases lying between them. Germline V gene lookup returns CDR1 SEHNR and CDR2 FQNEAQ (reference sequence). The CDR3 contains 15 residues. CDR3 sequence reads: CASSARAASGNTIYF. CDR3 nucleotides: TGTGCCAGCAGCGCCAGGGCCGCCTCTGGAAACACCATATATTTT.

The V call is TRBV5-4, the J call TRBJ1-2, with 7 bases identical to TRBD1. V was pared by 1 base and J by 2 bases, with 2 bases of the junction left unmatched. This CDR3 contains 14 residues. CDR1 is SGHNT, CDR2 YYREEE, per germline (reference sequence). The CDR3 is CASSLLGQNYGYTF. The CDR3 DNA reads as TGTGCCAGCAGCTTGCTGGGACAGAACTATGGCTACACCTTC.

The chain couples TRBV2 to TRBJ2-2, with 10 positions matching TRBD2. The CDR3 extends over 16 amino acids. Looked up from germline, CDR1 is SNHLY and CDR2 is FYNNEI. The V gene end was trimmed by 8 bases and the J gene end by 2 bases; junction bases not matched to a gene: 8. Here the CDR3 reads CASGLAGVGNTGELFF. The CDR3 DNA sequence: TGTGCCAGCGGGCTAGCGGGAGTGGGCAACACCGGGGAGCTGTTTTTT.

The V call is TRBV4-1, the J call TRBJ1-5; a weak D match, TRBD1 (6 bases). Trimming took off 0 bases at V and 4 bases at J, with 16 bases between the two ends. The CDR3 is made up of 17 amino acids. CDR1 MGHRA and CDR2 YSYEKL come from the germline V gene. The chain's CDR3 is CASSQDPMWDINQPQHF. The CDR3 coding sequence is TGCGCCAGCAGCCAAGATCCTATGTGGGACATTAATCAGCCCCAGCATTTT.

The chain employs TRBV5-4 and TRBJ1-1, with D possibly being TRBD1 (6 bases). CDR3 length equals 15 residues. Trimming pared 0 bases from V and 0 bases from J, leaving 9 bases between. Germline CDR1 is SGHNT and CDR2 is YYREEE (reference sequence). The CDR3 nucleotides read TGTGCCAGCAGCTTGGGTGCAGGGGTGAACACTGAAGCTTTCTTT. This sequence encodes CASSLGAGVNTEAFF.

The rearrangement joins TRBV12-3 or TRBV12-4 to TRBJ1-1; TRBD1 might be the D (6 bases). The length of the CDR3 is 13 residues. The V gene lost 2 bases and the J gene lost 4 bases, with 8 bases spanning the gap. CDR3 sequence: CASSLMGATEAFF. CDR3 DNA sequence: TGTGCCAGCAGTTTAATGGGGGCCACTGAAGCTTTCTTT.

The rearrangement joins TRBV19 to TRBJ2-7, with TRBD1 as a possible D gene (5 bases). Trimming removed 3 bases from V and 4 bases from J, with 16 bases in between. The germline gives CDR1 LNHDA, CDR2 SQIVND (reference sequence). This CDR3 is built from 15 residues. As DNA, the CDR3 is TGTGCCAGTAGTATCGACAGCCTATTCGGGTACGAGCAGTACTTC. Translated, it gives CASSIDSLFGYEQYF.

The chain carries TRBV28 and TRBJ1-5; D is perhaps TRBD1 (5 bases). The V gene lost 7 bases and the J gene lost 4 bases, with 14 bases spanning the gap. Germline assignment: CDR1 MDHEN and CDR2 SYDVKM. CDR3 length equals 14 residues. The DNA of the CDR3 is TGTGCCAGCATCACGGGGGGGGAAAATCAGCCCCAGCATTTT. Translation: CASITGGENQPQHF. The whole variable domain, filled in from reference TRBV28 and TRBJ1-5, reads DVKVTQSSRYLVKRTGEKVFLECVQDMDHENMFWYRQDPGLGLRLIYFSYDVKMKEKGDIPEGYSVSREKKERFSLILESASTNQTSMYLCASITGGENQPQHFGDGTRLSIL.

The rearrangement uses TRBV11-2 and TRBJ2-7; D perhaps matches TRBD1 (6 bases). This CDR3 contains 14 residues. Germline values: CDR1 SGHAT, CDR2 FQNNGV. Trimming shortened V by 5 bases and J by 4 bases, and 15 bases separated the two germline ends. The CDR3 DNA reads TGTGCCAGCAGCGCCCAAGGACAGCCTTACGAGCAGTACTTC. This codes for CASSAQGQPYEQYF.

CDR3 amino acids: CASSFLAGGPSETQYF. CDR3 in DNA: TGTGCCAGCAGCTTCCTGGCGGGAGGGCCGAGCGAGACCCAGTACTTC. The genes are TRBV11-3 and TRBJ2-5; 9 bases map to TRBD2. The CDR3 is 16 amino acids. Trimming at V came to 3 bases and at J to 5 bases, leaving 10 bases not matched to a gene. Germline V CDR1 and CDR2: SGHNT, YENEEA.

This chain uses TRBV18 with TRBJ2-1; possibly TRBD2 for D (8 bases). Germline CDR1 and CDR2: KGHSH and LQKENI. V dropped 0 bases and J dropped 7 bases, with 19 bases sitting between them. The CDR3 is 17 residues long. The CDR3, as DNA: TGTGCCAGCTCACCACCACGCGGGACAGCGGGGGTTAATGAGCAGTTCTTC. This sequence encodes CASSPPRGTAGVNEQFF.

The chain couples TRBV25-1 to TRBJ2-5, with a possible D match to TRBD1 (5 bases). The CDR3 length is 15 residues. Germline assignment: CDR1 MGHDK and CDR2 SYGVNS. Trimming took off 6 bases at V and 2 bases at J, with 16 bases between the two ends. The CDR3 reads CASRETETLQETQYF. The CDR3 coding sequence is TGTGCCAGCAGAGAGACAGAAACCTTACAAGAGACCCAGTACTTC.

J is TRBJ1-2 and V is TRBV7-2, with 9 bases lining up with TRBD1. V lost 4 bases and J lost 8; bases outside the gene matches: 8. The CDR3 has 14 residues. CDR1 SGHTA and CDR2 FQGNSA come from the germline V gene. The CDR3 DNA sequence: TGTGCCAGCAGCTCCAAGACAGGGGGATACGGCTACACCTTC. Translated: CASSSKTGGYGYTF.

The chain joins TRBV10-3 to TRBJ2-3; 7 nucleotides line up with TRBD1. The V and J ends lost 10 bases and 0 bases, in that order; junction bases with no gene match: 10. There are 15 residues in the CDR3. Germline loops: CDR1 ENHRY, CDR2 SYGVKD. CDR3 nucleotide sequence: TGTGCCACCACACAGGGGAGCTCTAGCACAGATACGCAGTATTTT. Its translation: CATTQGSSSTDTQYF.

The chain couples TRBV13 to TRBJ2-1; TRBD2 matches 9 bases. Germline-derived CDR1 and CDR2 are PRHDT and FYEKMQ (reference sequence). J gave up 7 bases and V 5 bases, and 15 bases lay outside the gene matches. This CDR3 has 17 amino acids. In DNA, the CDR3 is TGTGCCAGCAGCCCCCGGGGTAGCGGGGGTATCCCAAATGAGCAGTTCTTC. Translating gives CASSPRGSGGIPNEQFF.

The chain is built from TRBV5-1 and TRBJ1-4, with D hard to call. The CDR3 is 15 amino acids. Germline V gene sequence: CDR1 SGHRS, CDR2 YFSETQ. V was trimmed by 1 base and J by 1 base, leaving 8 bases between them. CDR3 nucleotide sequence: TGCGCCAGCAGCTTGACCGTCGGAACTAATGAAAAACTGTTTTTT. Its protein is CASSLTVGTNEKLFF. Complete variable domain (other parts from reference TRBV5-1 and TRBJ1-4): KAGVTQTPRYLIKTRGQQVTLSCSPISGHRSVSWYQQTPGQGLQFLFEYFSETQRNKGNFPGRFSGRQFSNSRSEMNVSTLELGDSALYLCASSLTVGTNEKLFFGSGTQLSVL.

The chain recombines TRBV7-2 with TRBJ2-3, with 7 bases identical to TRBD2. The CDR3 runs to 15 residues. The V and J ends lost 6 bases and 5 bases, in that order; junction bases with no gene match: 11. The germline V gene has CDR1 SGHTA and CDR2 FQGNSA. The CDR3 spells CASSYSGFPRDTQYF. CDR3 nucleotides: TGTGCCAGCAGTTATAGCGGGTTTCCGCGAGATACGCAGTATTTT. Filled out from reference TRBV7-2 and TRBJ2-3, the complete variable domain reads GAGVSQSPSNKVTEKGKDVELRCDPISGHTALYWYRQSLGQGLEFLIYFQGNSAPDKSGLPSDRFSAERTGGSVSTLTIQRTQQEDSAVYLCASSYSGFPRDTQYFGPGTRLTVL.

The V call is TRBV7-9, the J call TRBJ1-1; 8 bases are a match to TRBD1. CDR1 is SEHNR and CDR2 is FQNEAQ in the germline V gene (reference sequence). The CDR3 sequence is 15 residues long. J lost 0 bases, V lost 5 bases, and 5 bases had no gene match. The CDR3 protein is CASSPGQGMNTEAFF. Here the CDR3 DNA reads TGTGCCAGCAGCCCCGGACAGGGAATGAACACTGAAGCTTTCTTT.

This chain uses TRBV4-2 with TRBJ2-3; 16 bases match TRBD2. The V gene's germline CDR1 is LGHNA and CDR2 YNFKEQ. The CDR3 length is 21 residues. Trimming removed 0 bases from V and 1 base from J; junction bases left unmatched: 10. CDR3 protein: CASSQDVGTSGRALRTDTQYF. The DNA of the CDR3 is TGTGCCAGCAGCCAAGATGTTGGGACTAGCGGGAGGGCCCTTCGCACAGATACGCAGTATTTT.